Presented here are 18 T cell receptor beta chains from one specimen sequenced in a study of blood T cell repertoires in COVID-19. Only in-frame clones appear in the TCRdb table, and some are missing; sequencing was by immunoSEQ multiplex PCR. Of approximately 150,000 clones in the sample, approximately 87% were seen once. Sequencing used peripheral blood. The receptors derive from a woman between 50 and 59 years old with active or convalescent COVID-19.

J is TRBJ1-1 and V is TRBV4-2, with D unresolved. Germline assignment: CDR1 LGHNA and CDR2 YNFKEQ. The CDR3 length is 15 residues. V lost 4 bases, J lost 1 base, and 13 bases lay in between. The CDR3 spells CASSLGEGANTEAFF. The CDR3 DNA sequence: TGTGCCAGCAGCCTCGGAGAAGGTGCGAACACTGAAGCTTTCTTT.

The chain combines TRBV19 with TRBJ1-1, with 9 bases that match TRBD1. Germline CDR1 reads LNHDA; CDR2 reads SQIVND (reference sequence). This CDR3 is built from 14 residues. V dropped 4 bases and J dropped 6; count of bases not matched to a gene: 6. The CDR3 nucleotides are TGTGCCAGTAGTACCTCACAGGGGGCTGCTGAAGCTTTCTTT. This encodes CASSTSQGAAEAFF.

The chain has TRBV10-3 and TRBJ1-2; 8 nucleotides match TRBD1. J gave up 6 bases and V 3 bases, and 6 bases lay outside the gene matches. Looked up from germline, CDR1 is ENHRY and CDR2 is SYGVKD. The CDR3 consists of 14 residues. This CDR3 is CAISDRSTGDGYTF. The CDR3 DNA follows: TGTGCCATCAGTGACAGATCGACAGGGGATGGCTACACCTTC.

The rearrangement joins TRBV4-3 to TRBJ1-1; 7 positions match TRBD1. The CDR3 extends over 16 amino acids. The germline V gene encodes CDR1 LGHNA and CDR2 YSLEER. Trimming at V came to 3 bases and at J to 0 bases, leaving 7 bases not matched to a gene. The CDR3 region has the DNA TGCGCCAGCAGCCACCTTCAGGGGGGCATGAACACTGAAGCTTTCTTT. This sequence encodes CASSHLQGGMNTEAFF.

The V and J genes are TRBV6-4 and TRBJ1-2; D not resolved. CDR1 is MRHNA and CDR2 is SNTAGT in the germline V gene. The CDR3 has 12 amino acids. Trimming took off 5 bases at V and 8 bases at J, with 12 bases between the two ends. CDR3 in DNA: TGTGCCAGCAGTTCTGGCTCGGGGGGCTACACCTTC. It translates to CASSSGSGGYTF.

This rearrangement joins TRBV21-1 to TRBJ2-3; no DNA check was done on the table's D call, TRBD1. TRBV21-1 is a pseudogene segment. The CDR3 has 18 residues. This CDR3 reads CASSKEDNCLQGTDTQYF. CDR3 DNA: TGTGCCAGCAGCAAAGAGGACAACTGTCTCCAAGGGACAGATACGCAGTATTTT.

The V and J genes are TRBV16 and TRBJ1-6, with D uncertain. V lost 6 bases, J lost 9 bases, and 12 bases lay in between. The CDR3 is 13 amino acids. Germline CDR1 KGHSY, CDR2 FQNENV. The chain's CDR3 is CASSPARGSPLHF. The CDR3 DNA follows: TGTGCCAGCAGTCCAGCCCGGGGTTCACCCCTCCACTTT.

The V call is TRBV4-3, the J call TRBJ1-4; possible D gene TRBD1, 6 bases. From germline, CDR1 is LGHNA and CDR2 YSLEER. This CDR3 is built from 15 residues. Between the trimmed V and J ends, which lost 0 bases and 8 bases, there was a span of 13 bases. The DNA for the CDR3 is TGCGCCAGCAGCCAAGAAGTGAGGGGGATGGAAAAACTGTTTTTT. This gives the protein CASSQEVRGMEKLFF.

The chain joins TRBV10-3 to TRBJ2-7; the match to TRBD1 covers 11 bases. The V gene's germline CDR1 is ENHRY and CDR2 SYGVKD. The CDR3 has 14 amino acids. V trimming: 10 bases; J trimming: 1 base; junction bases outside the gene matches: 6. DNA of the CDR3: TGTGCCACCCGGGGACAGGGGGAATCCTACGAGCAGTACTTC. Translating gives CATRGQGESYEQYF.

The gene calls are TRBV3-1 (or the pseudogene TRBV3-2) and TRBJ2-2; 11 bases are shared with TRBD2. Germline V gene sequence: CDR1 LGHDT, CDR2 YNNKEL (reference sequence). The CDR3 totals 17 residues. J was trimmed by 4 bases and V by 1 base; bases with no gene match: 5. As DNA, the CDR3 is TGTGCCAGCAGCCAAGGGCTAGCGGGGGGCCGCACCGGGGAGCTGTTTTTT. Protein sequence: CASSQGLAGGRTGELFF.

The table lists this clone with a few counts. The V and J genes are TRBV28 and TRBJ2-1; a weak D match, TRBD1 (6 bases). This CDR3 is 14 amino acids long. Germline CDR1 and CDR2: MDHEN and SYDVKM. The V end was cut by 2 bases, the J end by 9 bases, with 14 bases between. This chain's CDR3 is CASSLRGTGGEQFF. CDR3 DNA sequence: TGTGCCAGCAGTTTAAGGGGGACCGGCGGTGAGCAGTTCTTC.

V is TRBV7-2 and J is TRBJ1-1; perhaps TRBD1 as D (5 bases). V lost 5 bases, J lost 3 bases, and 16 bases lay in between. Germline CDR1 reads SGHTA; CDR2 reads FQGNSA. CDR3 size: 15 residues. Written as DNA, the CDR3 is TGTGCCAGCAGCGCACAGGTTCCCCCGTACACTGAAGCTTTCTTT. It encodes CASSAQVPPYTEAFF.

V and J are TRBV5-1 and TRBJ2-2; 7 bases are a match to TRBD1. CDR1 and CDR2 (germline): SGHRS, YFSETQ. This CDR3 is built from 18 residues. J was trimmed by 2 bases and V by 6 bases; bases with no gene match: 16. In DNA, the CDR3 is TGCGCCAGCAAAGGAGTAGGGGACAGAAACTTAAACACCGGGGAGCTGTTTTTT. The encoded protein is CASKGVGDRNLNTGELFF.

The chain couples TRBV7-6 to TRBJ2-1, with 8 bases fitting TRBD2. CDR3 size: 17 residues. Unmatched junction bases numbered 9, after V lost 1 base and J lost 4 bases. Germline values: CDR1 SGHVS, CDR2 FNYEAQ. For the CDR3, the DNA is TGTGCCAGCAGCTTAGATCCAGCGGGAGTGGCTTACAATGAGCAGTTCTTC. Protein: CASSLDPAGVAYNEQFF.

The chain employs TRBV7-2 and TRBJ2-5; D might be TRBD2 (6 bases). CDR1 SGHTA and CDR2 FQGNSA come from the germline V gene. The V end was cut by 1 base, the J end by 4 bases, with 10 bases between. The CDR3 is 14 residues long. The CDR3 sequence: CASSLGYGGETQYF. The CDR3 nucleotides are TGTGCCAGCAGCTTAGGATACGGGGGAGAGACCCAGTACTTC.

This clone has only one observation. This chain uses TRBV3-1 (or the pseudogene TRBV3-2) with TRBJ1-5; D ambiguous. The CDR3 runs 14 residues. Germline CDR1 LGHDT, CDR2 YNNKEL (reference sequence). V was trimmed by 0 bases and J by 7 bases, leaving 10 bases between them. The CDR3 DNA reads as TGTGCCAGCAGCCAAGACCCCGGGGAACAGCCCCAGCATTTT. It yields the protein CASSQDPGEQPQHF.

CDR3 nucleotides: TGTGCCAGCAGTTTAAGGCGAGGCAGAAATTCACCCCTCCACTTT. Its protein is CASSLRRGRNSPLHF. The chain combines TRBV28 with TRBJ1-6; D is ambiguous. CDR1 is MDHEN, CDR2 SYDVKM, per germline. V was clipped by 2 bases and J by 7 bases, with 12 bases between them. This CDR3 region has 15 residues.

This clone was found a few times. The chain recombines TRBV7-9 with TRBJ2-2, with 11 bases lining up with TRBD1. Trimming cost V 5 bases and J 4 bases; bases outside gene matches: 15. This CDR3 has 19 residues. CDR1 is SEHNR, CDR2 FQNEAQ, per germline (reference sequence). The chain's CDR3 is CASSQLPGQGVRSTGELFF. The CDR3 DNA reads TGTGCCAGCAGCCAATTACCGGGACAGGGGGTTAGGAGCACCGGGGAGCTGTTTTTT. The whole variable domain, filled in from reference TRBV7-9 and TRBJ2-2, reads DTGVSQNPRHKITKRGQNVTFRCDPISEHNRLYWYRQTLGQGPEFLTYFQNEAQLEKSRLLSDRFSAERPKGSFSTLEIQRTEQGDSAMYLCASSQLPGQGVRSTGELFFGEGSRLTVL.